Shown below are 4 T cell receptor beta chains from a single sample sequenced in a study of OX40 agonist ivuxolimab in advanced cancers. Data came from immunoSEQ multiplex PCR; TCRdb stores just in-frame clones and leaves some out. The sample carries more than 40,000 clones, approximately 80% recorded once. The source was CD4+ or CD8+ T cells sorted from blood, collected in a trial of the OX40 agonist ivuxolimab. These receptors were taken from an adult with an advanced solid tumor such as melanoma, head and neck, liver or kidney cancer.

There are a few counts of this clone. The chain links TRBV10-2 to TRBJ1-5; D call uncertain. The germline V and J ends were trimmed by 8 bases and 0 bases, with 14 bases remaining between them. This CDR3 is built from 15 residues. Per germline, CDR1 WSHSY and CDR2 SAAADI. The CDR3 loop is CASSQWASSNQPQHF. The CDR3 region has the DNA TGCGCCAGCTCACAGTGGGCCAGTAGCAATCAGCCCCAGCATTTT.

About this clone itself: This could be a read error, since a much larger clone is one nucleotide away. The rearrangement uses TRBV5-1 and TRBJ2-3, with TRBD2 matching over 9 bases. Trimming cost V 6 bases and J 7 bases; bases outside gene matches: 9. The CDR3 consists of 14 residues. CDR1 and CDR2 (germline): SGHRS, YFSETQ. The CDR3 spells CASMLAGRTNTQYF. For the CDR3, the DNA is TGCGCCAGCATGCTAGCGGGACGAACAAATACGCAGTATTTT.

The chain uses TRBV19 and TRBJ1-1; 9 positions agree with TRBD1. Losses at the gene ends were 3 bases for V and 5 bases for J; bases not matched to a gene: 7. Per the germline V gene, CDR1 is LNHDA and CDR2 is SQIVND (reference sequence). The length of the CDR3 is 15 residues. The CDR3 loop reads CASSMGTGYGTEAFF. In DNA form, the CDR3 reads TGTGCCAGTAGTATGGGGACAGGGTATGGAACTGAAGCTTTCTTT.

This clone was found a few times. The chain couples TRBV6-1 to TRBJ1-2; D might be TRBD1 (5 bases). The CDR3 is made up of 12 amino acids. Per the germline V gene, CDR1 is MNHNS and CDR2 is SASEGT. The V gene lost 3 bases and the J gene lost 3 bases, with 5 bases spanning the gap. DNA for the CDR3: TGTGCCAGCAGTGACAGGGACTATGGCTACACCTTC. Its translation: CASSDRDYGYTF.